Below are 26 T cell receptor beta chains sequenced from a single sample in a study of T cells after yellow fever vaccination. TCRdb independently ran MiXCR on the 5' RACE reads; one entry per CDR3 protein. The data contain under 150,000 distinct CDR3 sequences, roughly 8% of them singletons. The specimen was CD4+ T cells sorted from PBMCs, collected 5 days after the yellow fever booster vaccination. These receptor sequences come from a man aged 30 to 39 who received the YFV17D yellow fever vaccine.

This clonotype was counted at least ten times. The CDR3 DNA reads as TGTGCCAGCTCACCGAGGCAGGGAGTCGACACTGAAGCTTTCTTT. Translation: CASSPRQGVDTEAFF. The chain links TRBV18 to TRBJ1-1; a possible D gene is TRBD1 (5 bases). This CDR3 spans 15 amino acids. V was pared by 3 bases and J by 3 bases, with 14 bases between. CDR1 KGHSH and CDR2 LQKENI come from the germline V gene.

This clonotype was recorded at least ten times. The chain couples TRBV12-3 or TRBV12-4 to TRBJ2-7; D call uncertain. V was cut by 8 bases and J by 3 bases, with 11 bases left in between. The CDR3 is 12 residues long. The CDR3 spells CASVGSGYEQYF. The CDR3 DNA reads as TGTGCCAGCGTGGGATCGGGCTACGAGCAGTACTTC.

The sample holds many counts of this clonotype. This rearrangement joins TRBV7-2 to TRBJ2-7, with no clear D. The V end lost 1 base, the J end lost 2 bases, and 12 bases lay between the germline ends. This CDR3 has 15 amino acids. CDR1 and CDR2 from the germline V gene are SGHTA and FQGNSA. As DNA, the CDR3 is TGTGCCAGCAGCTTAGGGCAGATACCTACCTACGAGCAGTACTTC. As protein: CASSLGQIPTYEQYF. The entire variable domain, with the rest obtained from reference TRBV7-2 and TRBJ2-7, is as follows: GAGVSQSPSNKVTEKGKDVELRCDPISGHTALYWYRQSLGQGLEFLIYFQGNSAPDKSGLPSDRFSAERTGGSVSTLTIQRTQQEDSAVYLCASSLGQIPTYEQYFGPGTRLTVT.

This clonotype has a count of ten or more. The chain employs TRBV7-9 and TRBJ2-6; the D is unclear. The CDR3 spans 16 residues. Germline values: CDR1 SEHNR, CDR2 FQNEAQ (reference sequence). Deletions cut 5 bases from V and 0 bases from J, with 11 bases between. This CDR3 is CASSPRTVSGANVLTF. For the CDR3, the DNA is TGTGCCAGCAGCCCAAGGACGGTCTCTGGGGCCAACGTCCTGACTTTC.

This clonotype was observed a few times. CDR3 residues: CASSPLGGLVGHEQFF. The CDR3 DNA sequence: TGTGCCAGCAGCCCCCTCGGGGGGTTGGTAGGCCATGAGCAGTTCTTC. The chain joins TRBV7-9 to TRBJ2-1; 7 bases map to TRBD2. Germline trimming cut 5 bases from V and 8 bases from J; bases unmatched to any gene: 15. Germline V gives CDR1 SEHNR, CDR2 FQNEAQ (reference sequence). The CDR3 covers 16 residues.

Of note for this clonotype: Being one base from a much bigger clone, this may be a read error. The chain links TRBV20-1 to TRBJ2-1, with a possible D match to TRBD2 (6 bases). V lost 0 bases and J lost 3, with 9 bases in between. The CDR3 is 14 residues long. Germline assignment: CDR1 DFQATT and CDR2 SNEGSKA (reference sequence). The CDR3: CSARDRESYNEQFF. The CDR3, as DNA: TGCAGTGCTAGAGATCGGGAGAGCTACAATGAGCAGTTCTTC.

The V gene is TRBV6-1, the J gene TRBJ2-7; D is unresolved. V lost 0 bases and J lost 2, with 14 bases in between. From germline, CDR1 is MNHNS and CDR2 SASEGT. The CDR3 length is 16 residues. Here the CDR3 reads CASSEALRQKTYEQYF. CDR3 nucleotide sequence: TGTGCCAGCAGTGAAGCGCTTCGTCAGAAAACCTACGAGCAGTACTTC.

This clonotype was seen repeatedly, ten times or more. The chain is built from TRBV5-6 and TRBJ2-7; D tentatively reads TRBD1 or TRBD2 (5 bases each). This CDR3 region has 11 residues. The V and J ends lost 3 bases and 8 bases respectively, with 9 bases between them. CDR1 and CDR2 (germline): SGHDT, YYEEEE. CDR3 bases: TGTGCCAGCAGCTATACGGGACAGCAGTACTTC. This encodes CASSYTGQQYF.

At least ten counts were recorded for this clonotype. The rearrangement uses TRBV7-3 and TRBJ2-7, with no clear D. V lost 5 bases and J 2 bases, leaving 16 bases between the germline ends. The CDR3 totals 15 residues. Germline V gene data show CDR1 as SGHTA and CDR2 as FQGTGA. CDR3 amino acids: CASSLGEPTAYEQYF. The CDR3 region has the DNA TGTGCCAGCAGCCTTGGAGAGCCGACCGCCTACGAGCAGTACTTC.

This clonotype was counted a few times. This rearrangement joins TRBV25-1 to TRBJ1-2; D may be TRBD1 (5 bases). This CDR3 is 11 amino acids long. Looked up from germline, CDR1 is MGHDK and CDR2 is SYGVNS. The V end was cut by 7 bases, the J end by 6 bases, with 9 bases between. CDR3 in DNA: TGTGCCAGCACTGGGGGAGATGGCTACACCTTC. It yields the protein CASTGGDGYTF.

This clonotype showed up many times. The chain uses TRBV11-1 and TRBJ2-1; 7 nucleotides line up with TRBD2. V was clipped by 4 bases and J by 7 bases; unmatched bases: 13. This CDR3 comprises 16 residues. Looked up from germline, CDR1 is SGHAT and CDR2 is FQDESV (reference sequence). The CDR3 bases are TGTGCCAGCAGCTCCAATAGCGGGCGCGGCAGTAATGAGCAGTTCTTC. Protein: CASSSNSGRGSNEQFF.

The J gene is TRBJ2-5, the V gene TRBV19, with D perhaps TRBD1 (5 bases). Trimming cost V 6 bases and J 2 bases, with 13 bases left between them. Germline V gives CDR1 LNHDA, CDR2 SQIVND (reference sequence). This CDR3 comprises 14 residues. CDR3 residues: CASRRIGHQETQYF. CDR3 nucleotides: TGTGCCAGTAGACGAATTGGACATCAAGAGACCCAGTACTTC.

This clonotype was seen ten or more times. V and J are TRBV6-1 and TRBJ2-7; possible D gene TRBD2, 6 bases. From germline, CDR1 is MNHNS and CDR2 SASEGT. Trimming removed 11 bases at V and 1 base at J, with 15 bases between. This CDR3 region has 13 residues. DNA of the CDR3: TGTGCCCCTTACCGGGACTCATCCTACGAGCAGTACTTC. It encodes CAPYRDSSYEQYF.

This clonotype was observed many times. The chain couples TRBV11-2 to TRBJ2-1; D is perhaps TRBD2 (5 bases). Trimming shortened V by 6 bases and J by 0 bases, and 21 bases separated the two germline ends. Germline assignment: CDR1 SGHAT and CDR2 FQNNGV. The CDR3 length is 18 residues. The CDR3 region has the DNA TGTGCCAGCAGTCCTCTGTTGAGGAGGCCCCTCTCCTACAATGAGCAGTTCTTC. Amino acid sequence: CASSPLLRRPLSYNEQFF.

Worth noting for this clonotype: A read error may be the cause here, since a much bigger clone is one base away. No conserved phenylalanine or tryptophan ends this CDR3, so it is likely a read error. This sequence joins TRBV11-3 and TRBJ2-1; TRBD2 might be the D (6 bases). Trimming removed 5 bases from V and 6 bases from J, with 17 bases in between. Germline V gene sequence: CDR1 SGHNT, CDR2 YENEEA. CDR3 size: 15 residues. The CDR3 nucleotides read TGTGCCAGCAGCCTCCGGGACTCCGGGGGCAATGAGCAGTTCTCC. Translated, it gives CASSLRDSGGNEQFS.

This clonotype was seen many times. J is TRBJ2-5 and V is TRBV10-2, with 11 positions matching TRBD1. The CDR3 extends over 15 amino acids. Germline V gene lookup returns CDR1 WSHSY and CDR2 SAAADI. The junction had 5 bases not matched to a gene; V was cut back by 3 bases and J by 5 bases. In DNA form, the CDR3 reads TGCGCCAGCAGTGACTGGACAGGGGGCGGCGAGACCCAGTACTTC. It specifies CASSDWTGGGETQYF.

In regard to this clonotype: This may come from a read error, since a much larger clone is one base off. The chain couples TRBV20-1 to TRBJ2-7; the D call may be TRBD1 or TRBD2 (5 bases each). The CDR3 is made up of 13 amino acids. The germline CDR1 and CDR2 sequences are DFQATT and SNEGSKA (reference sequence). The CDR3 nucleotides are TGCAGCGCAATTGGCGTTACGGGGCCCGAGCAGTACTTC. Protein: CSAIGVTGPEQYF.

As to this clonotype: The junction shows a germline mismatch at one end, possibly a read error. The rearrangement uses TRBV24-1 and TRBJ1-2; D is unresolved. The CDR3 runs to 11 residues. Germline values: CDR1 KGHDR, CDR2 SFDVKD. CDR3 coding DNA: TGTGCCTCCAGTGATTTTTATGGCTACACCTTC. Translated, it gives CASSDFYGYTF.

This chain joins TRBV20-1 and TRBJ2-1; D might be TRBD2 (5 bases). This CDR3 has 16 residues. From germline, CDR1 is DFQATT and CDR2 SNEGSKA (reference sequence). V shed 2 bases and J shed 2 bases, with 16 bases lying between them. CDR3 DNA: TGCAGTGCTAGAAGTCCCAGAGGGATCACCTACAATGAGCAGTTCTTC. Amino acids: CSARSPRGITYNEQFF.

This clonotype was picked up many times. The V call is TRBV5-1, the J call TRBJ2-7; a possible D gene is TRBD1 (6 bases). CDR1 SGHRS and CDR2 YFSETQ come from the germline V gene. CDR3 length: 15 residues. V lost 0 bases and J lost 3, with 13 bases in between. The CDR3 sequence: CASSLAPGAIYEQYF. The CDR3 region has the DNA TGCGCCAGCAGCTTGGCCCCAGGGGCCATCTACGAGCAGTACTTC.

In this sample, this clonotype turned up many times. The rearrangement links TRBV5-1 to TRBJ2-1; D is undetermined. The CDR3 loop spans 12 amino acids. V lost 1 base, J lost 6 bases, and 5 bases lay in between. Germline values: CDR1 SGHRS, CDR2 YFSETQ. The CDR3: CASSLNSNEQFF. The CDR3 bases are TGCGCCAGCAGCTTGAATAGCAATGAGCAGTTCTTC.

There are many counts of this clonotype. The CDR3 DNA sequence: TGCAGTGCTAGAGATGACAGGACTCCTAGCGGTGAGCAGTTCTTC. This gives the protein CSARDDRTPSGEQFF. The rearrangement uses TRBV20-1 and TRBJ2-1, with D possibly matching TRBD2 (7 bases). Germline V gene data show CDR1 as DFQATT and CDR2 as SNEGSKA (reference sequence). Trimming took off 0 bases at V and 9 bases at J, with 18 bases between the two ends. The CDR3 has 15 residues.

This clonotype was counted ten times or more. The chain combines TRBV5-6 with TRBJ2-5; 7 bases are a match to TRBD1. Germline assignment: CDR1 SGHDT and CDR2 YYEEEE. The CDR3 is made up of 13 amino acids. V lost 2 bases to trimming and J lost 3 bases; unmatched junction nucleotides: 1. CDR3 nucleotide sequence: TGTGCCAGCAGCTTAGGGACAGAAGAGACCCAGTACTTC. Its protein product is CASSLGTEETQYF.

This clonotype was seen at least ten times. The CDR3 sequence: CASSPTGQGVQETQYF. CDR3 in DNA: TGTGCCAGCAGTCCGACAGGGCAGGGAGTCCAAGAGACCCAGTACTTC. The chain joins TRBV28 to TRBJ2-5; 7 bases align to TRBD1. The length of the CDR3 is 16 residues. With V trimmed by 5 bases and J by 1 base, 10 bases remained unmatched. Germline loops: CDR1 MDHEN, CDR2 SYDVKM.

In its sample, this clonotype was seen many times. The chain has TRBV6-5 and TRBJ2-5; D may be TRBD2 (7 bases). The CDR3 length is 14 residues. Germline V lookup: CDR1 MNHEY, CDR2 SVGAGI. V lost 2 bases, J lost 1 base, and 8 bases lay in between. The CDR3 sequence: CASSYGGAQETQYF. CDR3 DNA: TGTGCCAGCAGTTACGGGGGGGCCCAAGAGACCCAGTACTTC.

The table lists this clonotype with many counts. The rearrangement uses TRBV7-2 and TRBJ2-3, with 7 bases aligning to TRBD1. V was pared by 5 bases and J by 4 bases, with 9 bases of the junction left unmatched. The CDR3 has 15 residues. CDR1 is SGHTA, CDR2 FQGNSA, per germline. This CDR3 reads CASSQDRPGADTQYF. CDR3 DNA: TGTGCCAGCAGCCAGGACAGGCCTGGGGCAGATACGCAGTATTTT.